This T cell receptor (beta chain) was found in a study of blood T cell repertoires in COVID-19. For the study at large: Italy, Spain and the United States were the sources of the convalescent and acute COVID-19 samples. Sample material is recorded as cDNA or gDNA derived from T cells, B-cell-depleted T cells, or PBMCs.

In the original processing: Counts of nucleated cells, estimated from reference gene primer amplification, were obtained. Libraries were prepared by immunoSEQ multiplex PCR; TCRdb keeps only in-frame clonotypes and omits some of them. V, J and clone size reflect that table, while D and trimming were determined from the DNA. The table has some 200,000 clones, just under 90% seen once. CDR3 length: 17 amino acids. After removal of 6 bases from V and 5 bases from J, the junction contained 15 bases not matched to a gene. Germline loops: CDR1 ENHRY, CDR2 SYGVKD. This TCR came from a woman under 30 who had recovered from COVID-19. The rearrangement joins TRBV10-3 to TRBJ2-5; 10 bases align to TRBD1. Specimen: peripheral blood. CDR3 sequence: CAIRGTRTGGRTETQYF. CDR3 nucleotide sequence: TGTGCCATCAGGGGGACACGGACAGGGGGTCGTACGGAGACCCAGTACTTC.